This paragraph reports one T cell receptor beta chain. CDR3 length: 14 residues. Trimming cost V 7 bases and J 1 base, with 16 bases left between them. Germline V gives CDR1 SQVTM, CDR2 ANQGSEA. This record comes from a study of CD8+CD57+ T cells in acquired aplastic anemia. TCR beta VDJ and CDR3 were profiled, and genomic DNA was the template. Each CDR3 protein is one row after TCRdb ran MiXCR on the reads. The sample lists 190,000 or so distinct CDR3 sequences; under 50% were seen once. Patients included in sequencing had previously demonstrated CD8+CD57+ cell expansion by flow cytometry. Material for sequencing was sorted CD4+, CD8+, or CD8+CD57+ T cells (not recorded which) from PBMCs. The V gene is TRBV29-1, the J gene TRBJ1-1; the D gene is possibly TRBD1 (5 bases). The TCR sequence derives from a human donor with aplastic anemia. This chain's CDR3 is CSAVTGATNTEAFF. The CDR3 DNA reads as TGCAGCGCGGTTACAGGAGCCACGAACACTGAAGCTTTCTTT.